This is a list of T cell receptor beta chains from one sample in a study of identifying expanded T cells in peripheral blood. Profiling relied on immunoSEQ multiplex PCR, and the TCRdb table lists in-frame clones only, not all of them. The table lists about 89,000 clones, about nine tenths of them singletons. Material for sequencing was blood. These receptors originate from a person aged 18 to 75 in good health. The CDR3 runs from the conserved cysteine through the conserved F or W. D genes are given only for firm matches. A row's size may be missing; if present it is once, few, many or a size class.

TRBJ2-1 | - | TRBV27 | - | TGTGCCAGCAGTCTCACGCCCGACAGGCCAGAGCAGTTCTTC | CASSLTPDRPEQFF
TRBJ2-5 | - | TRBV5-1 | - | TGCGCCAGCAGCTTGACGGCAGCCCAAGAGACCCAGTACTTC | CASSLTAAQETQYF
TRBJ2-2 | - | TRBV4-1 | - | TGCGCCAGCAGCCCCGGGGCCGGTAACACCGGGGAGCTGTTTTTT | CASSPGAGNTGELFF
TRBJ2-7 | - | TRBV10-2 | TRBD1 | TGCGCCAGCATTGGGACAGGGCCCCATCGTTACTCCTACGAGCAGTACTTC | CASIGTGPHRYSYEQYF
TRBJ1-1 | - | TRBV4-1 | TRBD1 | TGCGCCAGCAGCCAACCAGACAGGGCTGTTGAAGCTTTCTTT | CASSQPDRAVEAFF
TRBJ2-7 | - | TRBV19 | - | TGTGCCAGTAGTCCGTCGGGAACCCACGAGCAGTACTTC | CASSPSGTHEQYF
TRBJ1-1 | - | TRBV6-5 | - | TGTGCCAGCAGTTACTCGAGAAACACTGAAGCTTTCTTT | CASSYSRNTEAFF
TRBJ2-1 | - | TRBV4-1 | - | TGCGCCAGCAGCCAAGTGGGCGGGCAGCACAATGAGCAGTTCTTC | CASSQVGGQHNEQFF
TRBJ1-2 | - | TRBV11-2 | TRBD1 | TGTGCCAGCAGCCGGGACAGCGAAAACCTTAACTATGGCTACACCTTC | CASSRDSENLNYGYTF
TRBJ2-1 | - | TRBV11-3 | - | TGTGCCAGCAGCTTAGGTTACAATGAGCAGTTCTTC | CASSLGYNEQFF
TRBJ2-7 | - | TRBV4-1 | - | TGCGCCAGCAGCCAAGGGACACTAGGCGAGCAGTACTTC | CASSQGTLGEQYF
TRBJ1-1 | few | TRBV10-2 | TRBD1 | TGCGCCAGCAGTGGGGCCCAGGGGGGGAACACTGAAGCTTTCTTT | CASSGAQGGNTEAFF
TRBJ2-7 | once | TRBV7-2 | - | TGTGCCAGCAGCGCGACATACTCCTACGAGCAGTACTTC | CASSATYSYEQYF
TRBJ2-1 | - | TRBV7-6 | TRBD1 | TGTGCCAGCAGGGCCGGACAGGGGTCTTACAATGAGCAGTTCTTC | CASRAGQGSYNEQFF
TRBJ1-6 | - | TRBV28 | - | TGTGCCAGCAGTTTTACGACGGGTGGGAATTCACCCCTCCACTTT | CASSFTTGGNSPLHF
TRBJ2-7 | - | TRBV11-2 | TRBD1 | TGTGCCAGCAGCGCGCCCGGGACAGCCTACGAGCAGTACTTC | CASSAPGTAYEQYF
TRBJ2-7 | - | TRBV6-4 | - | TGTGCCAGCAGTGACTCCTACGAGCAGTACTTC | CASSDSYEQYF
TRBJ2-2 | - | TRBV5-4 | - | TGTGCCAGCAGCTCAGCAAAGAGTGGCGCCGGGGAGCTGTTTTTT | CASSSAKSGAGELFF
TRBJ1-5 | - | TRBV28 | - | TGTGCCAGCACCTCCCCCAGGGTATCATATCAGCCCCAGCATTTT | CASTSPRVSYQPQHF
TRBJ2-2 | - | TRBV5-8 | - | TGTGCCAGCCCGTGGAGAGGTTCGAACACCGGGGAGCTGTTTTTT | CASPWRGSNTGELFF
TRBJ2-4 | - | TRBV28 | - | TGTGCCAGCAGATCACCAACAGGCCCTATTTTGGCCAAAAACATTCAGTACTTC | CASRSPTGPILAKNIQYF
TRBJ2-3 | - | TRBV6-4 | TRBD2 | TGTGCCAGCAGTGACAAAGCGGGGGGGCCTCATACGCAGTATTTT | CASSDKAGGPHTQYF
TRBJ2-2 | - | TRBV6-4 | - | TGTGCCAGCAGTGACTCGACAAACACCGGGGAGCTGTTTTTT | CASSDSTNTGELFF
TRBJ2-1 | - | TRBV10-2 | TRBD1 | TGCGCCAGCAAGGACAGGGGGGGACACAATGAGCAGTTCTTC | CASKDRGGHNEQFF
TRBJ2-7 | - | TRBV28 | - | TGTGCCAGCAGCCAGAGGACAGTCAAGTACGAGCAGTACTTC | CASSQRTVKYEQYF
TRBJ2-3 | - | TRBV2 | - | TGTGCCAGCAGTGATTCCAGGGCGCAGTATTTT | CASSDSRAQYF
TRBJ2-3 | few | TRBV19 | TRBD2 | TGTGCCAGTAGTTCTCTAGCGGGGGCTCGCACAGATACGCAGTATTTT | CASSSLAGARTDTQYF
TRBJ1-4 | - | TRBV13 | TRBD1 | TGTGCCAGCAGCTTAGCGCAGGGGGCTGAAAAACTGTTTTTT | CASSLAQGAEKLFF
TRBJ2-5 | - | TRBV7-3 | - | TGTGCCAGCAGCTTTTCAGGGGAAGAGACCCAGTACTTC | CASSFSGEETQYF
TRBJ1-5 | - | TRBV7-2 | - | TGTGCCAGCAGCCCGACAGGAGGAAGCAATCAGCCCCAGCATTTT | CASSPTGGSNQPQHF
TRBJ1-3 | - | TRBV11-2 | - | TGTGCCAGCAGCTTACAGCGCTCTGGAAACACCATATATTTT | CASSLQRSGNTIYF
TRBJ2-3 | - | TRBV6-4 | - | TGTGCCAGCAGTGAGGGGGCCACAGATACGCAGTATTTT | CASSEGATDTQYF
TRBJ1-1 | - | TRBV6-5 | - | TGTGCCAGCAGTTACGTCCAGGGGAGACAAGCTTTCTTT | CASSYVQGRQAFF
TRBJ1-5 | - | TRBV7-2 | TRBD1 | TGTGCCAGCAGCTTAGACAGGGGTGGTAATCAGCCCCAGCATTTT | CASSLDRGGNQPQHF
TRBJ2-1 | - | TRBV6-4 | - | TGTGCCAGCAGTGACACTGGATTGGGGGGCGATGAGCAGTTCTTC | CASSDTGLGGDEQFF
TRBJ1-1 | - | TRBV5-1 | - | TGCGCCAGCAGGATGGGAGCCCAGAACACTGAAGCTTTCTTT | CASRMGAQNTEAFF
TRBJ1-2 | - | TRBV28 | TRBD1 | TGTGCCAGCAGCCATGACAGGGTATCTAACTATGGCTACACCTTC | CASSHDRVSNYGYTF
TRBJ2-7 | once | TRBV7-9 | - | TGTGCCAGCAGCCCCCCCCGACAGTACTTC | CASSPPRQYF
TRBJ1-2 | - | TRBV7-9 | - | TGTGCCAGCACCCGGTGGGGGGAAGTTGGCTACACCTTC | CASTRWGEVGYTF
TRBJ2-7 | - | TRBV7-2 | - | TGTGCCAGCAGCTTAGCCTCCCGCGAGCAGTACTTC | CASSLASREQYF